Listed here are 16 T cell receptor beta chains from one sample, sequenced in a study of metastatic and nonmetastatic thyroid tumors. TCRdb re-processed the PCR reads through MiXCR. Of more than 85,000 clones listed, around 9.2% were seen once; the top ten hold around 9.2%. Ahead of thyroid surgery, no patient had received treatment of any kind. The material sequenced was blood. These receptors came from a female donor with papillary thyroid cancer or a benign thyroid nodule (not recorded which). Some clones in this sample may be carry-over from other donors' samples.

Ten or more counts support this clone. J is TRBJ1-1 and V is TRBV6-5; D is perhaps TRBD1 (5 bases). The CDR3 is made up of 14 amino acids. From germline, CDR1 is MNHEY and CDR2 SVGAGI. Between the trimmed V and J ends, which lost 0 bases and 1 base, there was a span of 6 bases. In DNA form, the CDR3 reads TGTGCCAGCAGTTACTCGAGGGGGAACACTGAAGCTTTCTTT. Amino acid sequence: CASSYSRGNTEAFF.

This clone was picked up many times. The rearrangement uses TRBV6-1 and TRBJ1-2; possible D gene TRBD1, 6 bases. Trimming took off 6 bases at V and 2 bases at J, with 16 bases between the two ends. CDR1 MNHNS and CDR2 SASEGT come from the germline V gene. This CDR3 comprises 15 residues. The CDR3 spells CASRPRQAGNYGYTF. In nucleotides, the CDR3 is TGTGCCAGCAGACCTAGACAGGCGGGGAACTATGGCTACACCTTC.

This clone has more than one count but fewer than ten. The chain employs TRBV28 and TRBJ1-6, with D unresolved. With 6 bases removed from V and 14 bases from J, the gap between germline ends came to 14 bases. The CDR3 contains 12 residues. Germline CDR1 reads MDHEN; CDR2 reads SYDVKM. CDR3 nucleotide sequence: TGTGCCAGCAGCCTCATGGTTGGTACCCTCCACTTT. Its translation: CASSLMVGTLHF.

The gene calls are TRBV6-1 and TRBJ2-2, with 7 bases aligning to TRBD2. Germline values: CDR1 MNHNS, CDR2 SASEGT. The ends lost 2 bases at V and 6 bases at J; junction bases unmatched: 12. This CDR3 comprises 17 residues. The CDR3 sequence is CASSEKGGAVVAGELFF. CDR3 DNA sequence: TGTGCCAGCAGTGAAAAGGGAGGGGCAGTTGTGGCCGGGGAGCTGTTTTTT.

Many counts were recorded for this clone. J is TRBJ1-5 and V is TRBV24-1, with TRBD1 as a possible D gene (6 bases). Trimming left V 3 bases short and J 4 bases short, with 15 bases between. The CDR3 is 16 amino acids. Germline V CDR1 and CDR2: KGHDR, SFDVKD. The CDR3 protein is CATSDPQGGPNQPQHF. CDR3 nucleotides: TGTGCCACCAGTGATCCCCAAGGGGGGCCAAATCAGCCCCAGCATTTT.

This clone was detected ten times or more. V usage is TRBV5-1 and J usage is TRBJ1-5; 7 bases fit TRBD1. Losses at the gene ends were 5 bases for V and 5 bases for J; bases not matched to a gene: 10. This CDR3 has 15 amino acids. The germline V gene has CDR1 SGHRS and CDR2 YFSETQ. CDR3 residues: CASSRTGIADQPQHF. The CDR3 nucleotides are TGCGCCAGCAGTCGGACAGGTATCGCCGATCAGCCCCAGCATTTT.

At least ten counts were recorded for this clone. The rearrangement uses TRBV6-1 and TRBJ2-3; 7 positions match TRBD2. V lost 5 bases and J lost 0; bases outside the gene matches: 5. Germline V gives CDR1 MNHNS, CDR2 SASEGT. This CDR3 region has 15 residues. The CDR3 region has the DNA TGTGCCAGCAGTTATTTGGGGGGGAGCACAGATACGCAGTATTTT. It yields the protein CASSYLGGSTDTQYF.

This clone was seen ten or more times. The rearrangement uses TRBV20-1 and TRBJ2-1; 8 bases align to TRBD2. J gave up 4 bases and V 3 bases, and 5 bases lay outside the gene matches. CDR1 and CDR2 from the germline V gene are DFQATT and SNEGSKA (reference sequence). The CDR3 is 14 residues long. CDR3 sequence reads: CSASAGGVYNEQFF. CDR3 DNA: TGCAGTGCTAGTGCGGGGGGAGTATACAATGAGCAGTTCTTC.

This clone was detected ten times or more. The sample holds other DNA sequences that translate to the same CDR3. The V gene is TRBV28, the J gene TRBJ1-4, with no clear D. Germline V gene data show CDR1 as MDHEN and CDR2 as SYDVKM. V lost 1 base to trimming and J lost 3 bases, with 9 bases between them. The CDR3 length is 15 residues. Here the CDR3 reads CASSLSVASNEKLFF. The CDR3 DNA reads as TGTGCCAGCAGTTTATCCGTGGCGTCTAATGAAAAACTGTTTTTT.

This clone was found a few times. This chain uses TRBV20-1 with TRBJ2-5; D is unresolved. Germline V gene data show CDR1 as DFQATT and CDR2 as SNEGSKA (reference sequence). Trimming removed 4 bases at V and 4 bases at J, with 13 bases between. The CDR3 loop spans 13 amino acids. In DNA form, the CDR3 reads TGCAGTGCTAATAAAGACTTGGGAGAGACCCAGTACTTC. Protein product: CSANKDLGETQYF.

This clone came up many times. The chain has TRBV12-3 or TRBV12-4 and TRBJ2-1; a possible D gene is TRBD2 (6 bases). The V end lost 6 bases, the J end lost 7 bases, and 16 bases lay between the germline ends. The CDR3 is 14 amino acids. CDR3 coding DNA: TGTGCCAGCAGAACGGGACTTCAGTCTAATGAGCAGTTCTTC. It translates to CASRTGLQSNEQFF.

In this sample, this clone turned up many times. The gene calls are TRBV5-1 and TRBJ2-2, with 10 positions matching TRBD1. This CDR3 is built from 16 residues. Per germline, CDR1 SGHRS and CDR2 YFSETQ. The V segment lost 3 bases and the J segment 1 base; nucleotides outside the gene matches: 3. The CDR3 region is CASSYWTGGNTGELFF. CDR3 bases: TGCGCCAGCAGCTACTGGACAGGGGGGAACACCGGGGAGCTGTTTTTT.

This clone was observed at least ten times. The V and J genes are TRBV3-1 and TRBJ2-3; 9 nucleotides align to TRBD2. J was trimmed by 2 bases and V by 3 bases; bases with no gene match: 6. Germline lookup yields CDR1 LGHDT and CDR2 YNNKEL (reference sequence). The CDR3 is 16 amino acids. This chain's CDR3 is CASSHLSSGVTDTQYF. The CDR3 DNA follows: TGTGCCAGCAGCCATTTATCTAGCGGGGTCACAGATACGCAGTATTTT.

This clone was counted at least ten times. The chain uses TRBV19 and TRBJ2-3, with TRBD2 identical over 9 bases. The CDR3 is 14 residues long. Per germline, CDR1 LNHDA and CDR2 SQIVND (reference sequence). V lost 7 bases to trimming and J lost 6 bases; unmatched junction nucleotides: 8. The CDR3 is CASNGLARGDTQYF. The DNA of the CDR3 is TGTGCCAGTAACGGACTAGCGAGGGGGGATACGCAGTATTTT.

The sample holds a few counts of this clone. The chain combines TRBV6-4 with TRBJ2-1; maybe TRBD1 (6 bases). The CDR3 is 16 amino acids. In germline, CDR1 is MRHNA, CDR2 SNTAGT. V lost 0 bases and J 0 bases, leaving 9 bases between the germline ends. The CDR3 DNA reads TGTGCCAGCAGTGACTCGAGGGGGAGCTCCTACAATGAGCAGTTCTTC. Translation: CASSDSRGSSYNEQFF.

This clone appeared many times. The chain couples TRBV9 to TRBJ2-1; either TRBD1 or TRBD2 may fit D (5 bases each). The CDR3 contains 14 residues. Trimming pared 4 bases from V and 6 bases from J, leaving 14 bases between. The V gene's germline CDR1 is SGDLS and CDR2 YYNGEE. In nucleotides, the CDR3 is TGTGCCAGCAGCCTAGGGACGGAAGCCAATGAGCAGTTCTTC. Translation: CASSLGTEANEQFF.